The present T cell receptor (beta chain) was sequenced within a study of blood T cell repertoires in COVID-19. Study background: Acute and convalescent COVID-19 specimens originated in the United States, Italy and Spain.

Authors' analysis steps: The authors estimated nucleated cell counts from reference gene primer amplification. The method was immunoSEQ multiplex PCR; TCRdb's version includes in-frame clones alone and lacks a portion of them. V, J and clone size derive from that table, while D and trimming were established from the DNA sequence. The sample includes a few hundred thousand clones, about nine tenths of them seen just once. Per germline, CDR1 LGHDT and CDR2 YNNKEL (reference sequence). V shed 4 bases, J shed 4 bases, and the junction held 7 bases outside the gene matches. This CDR3 is built from 15 residues.

The sequence came from a woman aged 25 to 39 who had recovered from COVID-19. The J gene is TRBJ2-7, the V gene TRBV3-1 (or the pseudogene TRBV3-2), with 10 bases matching TRBD2. Sequenced input: peripheral blood. The CDR3 sequence is CASSPSGGAWYEQYF. The CDR3 DNA reads TGTGCCAGCAGCCCCAGCGGGGGGGCTTGGTACGAGCAGTACTTC.